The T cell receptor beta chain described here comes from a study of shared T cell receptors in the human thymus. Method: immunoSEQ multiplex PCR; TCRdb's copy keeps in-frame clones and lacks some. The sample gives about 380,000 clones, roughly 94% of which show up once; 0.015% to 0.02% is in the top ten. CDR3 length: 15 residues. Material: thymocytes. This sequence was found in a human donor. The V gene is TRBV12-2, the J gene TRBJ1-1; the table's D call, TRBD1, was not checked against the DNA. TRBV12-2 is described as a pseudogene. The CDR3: CASRLGQALNTEAFF. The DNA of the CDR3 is TGTGCAAGTCGCTTAGGACAGGCTTTGAACACTGAAGCTTTCTTT.